These 9 T cell receptor beta chains were all obtained from the same sample, sequenced in a study of blood T cell repertoires in COVID-19. Repertoires were generated with immunoSEQ multiplex PCR, while TCRdb's copy carries only in-frame clones and drops some. Of almost 55,000 clones detected, 88% appear once; the ten largest clones hold around 3.2%. Sequenced material: peripheral blood. These receptors all come from a human donor in a cohort sampled during active COVID-19.

The V gene is TRBV18, the J gene TRBJ2-5; 7 bases match TRBD2. CDR1 is KGHSH and CDR2 is LQKENI in the germline V gene. This CDR3 comprises 15 residues. The trim removed 4 bases at V and 2 bases at J, leaving 7 bases unmatched. The CDR3 region has the DNA TGTGCCAGCTCACAGGACTGGGGGGGACAAGAGACCCAGTACTTC. The encoded protein is CASSQDWGGQETQYF.

CDR3 bases: TGTGCCAGCAGTGAATTAATTCTGAGCTCCTACGAGCAGTACTTC. Protein sequence: CASSELILSSYEQYF. This rearrangement joins TRBV6-1 to TRBJ2-7, with unresolved D. There are 15 residues in the CDR3. V was clipped by 2 bases and J by 0 bases, with 11 bases between them. Germline V gene data show CDR1 as MNHNS and CDR2 as SASEGT.

The chain carries TRBV6-2 or TRBV6-3 and TRBJ2-1; a weak D match, TRBD2 (6 bases). This CDR3 contains 14 residues. Deletions cut 5 bases from V and 6 bases from J, with 14 bases between. Germline CDR1 and CDR2: MNHEY and SVGEGT. CDR3 coding DNA: TGTGCCAGCAGTGTCGAATGGGACTCCAATGAGCAGTTCTTC. This sequence encodes CASSVEWDSNEQFF.

V usage is TRBV5-1 and J usage is TRBJ1-1, with no clear D. CDR3 length: 15 amino acids. Germline V gene sequence: CDR1 SGHRS, CDR2 YFSETQ. V lost 1 base to trimming and J lost 2 bases, with 12 bases between them. CDR3: CASSLSPELNTEAFF. The CDR3 nucleotides read TGCGCCAGCAGCTTGAGTCCGGAGCTTAACACTGAAGCTTTCTTT.

The chain joins TRBV5-4 to TRBJ2-1; a weak D match, TRBD1 (6 bases). Germline V CDR1 and CDR2: SGHNT, YYREEE (reference sequence). The length of the CDR3 is 15 residues. V lost 7 bases and J lost 5, with 19 bases in between. The chain's CDR3 is CASHIQTTGNNEQFF. The DNA of the CDR3 is TGTGCCAGCCACATCCAAACGACAGGAAACAATGAGCAGTTCTTC.

The gene calls are TRBV6-6 and TRBJ2-5; D remains ambiguous. There are 13 residues in the CDR3. CDR1 and CDR2 from the germline V gene are MNHNY and SVGAGI (reference sequence). Trimming cost V 2 bases and J 3 bases, with 7 bases left between them. The CDR3 loop reads CASSYGAEETQYF. Written as DNA, the CDR3 is TGTGCCAGCAGTTACGGCGCGGAAGAGACCCAGTACTTC.

V usage is TRBV7-2 and J usage is TRBJ1-5, with D perhaps TRBD1 (6 bases). Germline-derived CDR1 and CDR2 are SGHTA and FQGNSA. CDR3 length: 14 residues. V shed 5 bases and J shed 2 bases, with 10 bases lying between them. In DNA form, the CDR3 reads TGTGCCAGCAGCCGGGGACAACGCAATCAGCCCCAGCATTTT. The encoded protein is CASSRGQRNQPQHF.

V is TRBV19 and J is TRBJ1-2; 7 bases match TRBD1. Losses at the gene ends were 7 bases for V and 8 bases for J; bases not matched to a gene: 10. CDR1 and CDR2 from the germline V gene are LNHDA and SQIVND (reference sequence). CDR3 length: 13 residues. CDR3 DNA sequence: TGTGCCAGTACTGGACAGGCGATGAACGGCTACACCTTC. This sequence encodes CASTGQAMNGYTF.

The chain couples TRBV6-2 or TRBV6-3 to TRBJ1-5; D might be TRBD1 (6 bases). Trimming removed 4 bases at V and 2 bases at J, with 9 bases between. Germline lookup yields CDR1 MNHEY and CDR2 SVGEGT. The CDR3 is 14 residues long. CDR3 residues: CASSSPGGNQPQHF. The CDR3, as DNA: TGTGCCAGCAGTTCCCCAGGGGGCAATCAGCCCCAGCATTTT.